The 30 T cell receptor beta chains reported below all come from one sample, sequenced in a study of identical twins. MiXCR, applied by TCRdb to the 5' RACE reads, yields one record per CDR3 protein. The sample gives fewer than 250,000 distinct CDR3 sequences, about a tenth of which show up once; 5% to 6% is in the top ten. The sample consisted of memory (CD45RO+) T cells sorted from blood. Source of these receptors: a woman aged 18-35 years in good health.

This clonotype was picked up a small number of times. The chain uses TRBV18 and TRBJ2-7; TRBD1 or TRBD2 may be the D gene (5 bases each). CDR3 length equals 14 residues. Trimming pared 3 bases from V and 6 bases from J, leaving 15 bases between. CDR1 is KGHSH and CDR2 is LQKENI in the germline V gene. CDR3 protein: CASSPRDPKLEQYF. CDR3 DNA: TGTGCCAGCTCACCCCGGGACCCCAAACTCGAGCAGTACTTC.

This clonotype was counted ten times or more. The chain couples TRBV14 to TRBJ2-3; D unclear. CDR3 size: 15 residues. Germline assignment: CDR1 SGHDN and CDR2 FVKESK. Trimming took off 1 base at V and 5 bases at J, with 13 bases between the two ends. For the CDR3, the DNA is TGTGCCAGCAGCCAAGGCCCGGCGACGGGAGATACGCAGTATTTT. Translated: CASSQGPATGDTQYF.

This clonotype was counted only a few times. The chain couples TRBV5-1 to TRBJ2-4, with D tentatively TRBD2 (5 bases). Germline V lookup: CDR1 SGHRS, CDR2 YFSETQ. The CDR3 contains 15 residues. The germline V and J ends were trimmed by 2 bases and 9 bases, with 18 bases remaining between them. The CDR3: CASSLGDSGWAIQYF. CDR3 coding DNA: TGCGCCAGCAGCTTAGGCGACTCGGGGTGGGCCATTCAGTACTTC.

This clonotype was counted ten times or more. The chain employs TRBV5-1 and TRBJ2-1; 10 bases align to TRBD2. Germline CDR1 reads SGHRS; CDR2 reads YFSETQ. The CDR3 covers 15 residues. Unmatched junction bases numbered 5, after V lost 3 bases and J lost 5 bases. CDR3 region: CASSYVLAGNNEQFF. The CDR3 DNA reads TGCGCCAGCAGCTACGTACTAGCGGGGAACAATGAGCAGTTCTTC.

This clonotype was counted between two and nine times. The V call is TRBV5-1, the J call TRBJ2-1, with TRBD2 identical over 15 bases. Trimming took 5 bases from V and 9 from J; bases not matched to a gene: 6. The V gene's germline CDR1 is SGHRS and CDR2 YFSETQ. The CDR3 totals 15 residues. The CDR3 loop is CASSGLAGGPGEQFF. In nucleotides, the CDR3 is TGCGCCAGCAGTGGACTAGCGGGGGGGCCCGGTGAGCAGTTCTTC.

This clonotype was observed many times. The rearrangement links TRBV9 to TRBJ1-2; D is possibly TRBD1 (5 bases). V was shortened by 4 bases and J by 6 bases, with 16 bases between the two germline ends. From germline, CDR1 is SGDLS and CDR2 YYNGEE. CDR3 length: 14 amino acids. The CDR3 bases are TGTGCCAGCAGCTCCGGGACCCTACGTAATGGCTACACCTTC. Translating it yields CASSSGTLRNGYTF.

The sample holds a few counts of this clonotype. This chain joins TRBV5-6 and TRBJ1-1, with D possibly TRBD1 on 5 matching bases. V was pared by 4 bases and J by 3 bases, with 19 bases between. The germline CDR1 and CDR2 sequences are SGHDT and YYEEEE. The CDR3 contains 16 residues. CDR3: CASSREQGRFHTEAFF. The CDR3 DNA sequence: TGTGCCAGCAGCCGAGAGCAGGGTAGATTCCACACTGAAGCTTTCTTT.

This clonotype has a handful of counts. A read error may produce the germline difference seen at one junction end. V usage is TRBV6-1 and J usage is TRBJ1-1; D is ambiguous. This CDR3 has 15 amino acids. Germline values: CDR1 MNHNS, CDR2 SASEGT. The CDR3 DNA reads TGTGCCAGCAGAGAAGGCGGTACTATGAACACTGAAGCTTTCTTT. Its translation: CASREGGTMNTEAFF.

In this sample, this clonotype turned up many times. The gene calls are TRBV28 and TRBJ2-7; the D gene is possibly TRBD2 (5 bases). This CDR3 is 15 amino acids long. Per germline, CDR1 MDHEN and CDR2 SYDVKM. Trimming stripped 5 bases from V and 4 bases from J, with 18 bases between. CDR3 amino acids: CASSTADSNFYEQYF. DNA for the CDR3: TGTGCCAGCAGTACTGCGGACTCAAACTTTTACGAGCAGTACTTC.

The V and J genes are TRBV18 and TRBJ2-2; possible D gene TRBD1, 6 bases. Trimming removed 2 bases from V and 6 bases from J, with 16 bases in between. This CDR3 has 16 amino acids. Per the germline V gene, CDR1 is KGHSH and CDR2 is LQKENI. The CDR3: CASSPTTGRLAGELFF. For the CDR3, the DNA is TGTGCCAGCTCACCAACGACAGGAAGGCTAGCCGGGGAGCTGTTTTTT.

This chain links TRBV7-9 with TRBJ2-1; 8 bases line up with TRBD1. The CDR3 consists of 14 residues. The ends lost 5 bases at V and 9 bases at J; junction bases unmatched: 9. CDR1 is SEHNR, CDR2 FQNEAQ, per germline (reference sequence). The CDR3 protein is CASSPGQGSGEQFF. Written as DNA, the CDR3 is TGTGCCAGCAGCCCCGGACAGGGATCGGGTGAGCAGTTCTTC.

In this sample, this clonotype turned up a few times. The chain joins TRBV30 to TRBJ1-1; tentative D call: TRBD1 (6 bases). The CDR3 is made up of 13 amino acids. Germline CDR1 reads GTSNPN; CDR2 reads SVGIG (reference sequence). The V end was cut by 3 bases, the J end by 3 bases, with 11 bases between. CDR3 in amino acids: CAWSSSGDTEAFF. The CDR3 DNA is TGTGCCTGGAGCTCCTCAGGGGACACTGAAGCTTTCTTT.

This clonotype was seen repeatedly, ten times or more. The chain is built from TRBV7-9 and TRBJ1-2, with D unclear. Germline CDR1 and CDR2: SEHNR and FQNEAQ (reference sequence). This CDR3 region has 11 residues. V was shortened by 5 bases and J by 3 bases, with 4 bases between the two germline ends. The CDR3 region has the DNA TGTGCCAGCAGCCACGACTATGGCTACACCTTC. Translation gives CASSHDYGYTF.

This clonotype has only a few counts. The rearrangement uses TRBV18 and TRBJ2-1; D is unresolved. Germline-derived CDR1 and CDR2 are KGHSH and LQKENI. Trimming cost V 8 bases and J 6 bases, with 8 bases left between them. There are 11 residues in the CDR3. The CDR3 DNA reads TGTGCCAGCCTACAAGGCAATGAGCAGTTCTTC. Translation: CASLQGNEQFF.

The V and J genes are TRBV10-3 and TRBJ2-7; 9 bases are shared with TRBD1. V was pared by 6 bases and J by 6 bases, with 6 bases of the junction left unmatched. The CDR3 length is 13 residues. From germline, CDR1 is ENHRY and CDR2 SYGVKD. This chain's CDR3 is CAISPGQGGEQYF. Written as DNA, the CDR3 is TGTGCCATCAGCCCGGGACAGGGCGGCGAGCAGTACTTC.

The gene calls are TRBV20-1 and TRBJ1-1, with 8 bases fitting TRBD1. The CDR3 runs 13 residues. CDR1 DFQATT and CDR2 SNEGSKA come from the germline V gene (reference sequence). Trimming at V came to 6 bases and at J to 5 bases, leaving 8 bases not matched to a gene. CDR3: CSASGQGWTEAFF. The CDR3 DNA reads as TGCAGTGCCTCCGGACAGGGTTGGACTGAAGCTTTCTTT.

The chain carries TRBV18 and TRBJ2-4; unclear D gene. The germline V gene has CDR1 KGHSH and CDR2 LQKENI. This CDR3 contains 14 residues. Trimming took off 3 bases at V and 3 bases at J, with 9 bases between the two ends. CDR3 nucleotides: TGTGCCAGCTCACCTGGACCCGACAAAAACATTCAGTACTTC. Translated, it gives CASSPGPDKNIQYF.

This clonotype was seen a handful of times. The CDR3 coding sequence is TGTGCCAGCAGTTACTCCCCTATAGGGTTGAACACTGAAGCTTTCTTT. This sequence encodes CASSYSPIGLNTEAFF. The chain employs TRBV6-5 and TRBJ1-1; D unresolved. The germline CDR1 and CDR2 sequences are MNHEY and SVGAGI. V lost 0 bases and J lost 0, with 11 bases in between. CDR3 length equals 16 residues.

This clonotype was picked up a small number of times. The chain has TRBV29-1 and TRBJ2-2, with 9 nucleotides matching TRBD1. V was clipped by 7 bases and J by 4 bases; unmatched bases: 4. The CDR3 is 13 amino acids. Germline CDR1 is SQVTM and CDR2 is ANQGSEA. CDR3 coding DNA: TGCAGCGCTAACAGGGGGCGCACCGGGGAGCTGTTTTTT. Translating gives CSANRGRTGELFF.

J is TRBJ1-5 and V is TRBV20-1, with TRBD1 matching 8 bases. The trim removed 5 bases at V and 3 bases at J, leaving 9 bases unmatched. From germline, CDR1 is DFQATT and CDR2 SNEGSKA (reference sequence). The CDR3 extends over 15 amino acids. The CDR3 DNA sequence: TGCAGTGCTGTACCAGGACAGGGAATCAATCAGCCCCAGCATTTT. Amino acids: CSAVPGQGINQPQHF.

V usage is TRBV27 and J usage is TRBJ2-3, with D unclear. V was cut by 10 bases and J by 2 bases, with 13 bases left in between. Germline V gene data show CDR1 as MNHEY and CDR2 as SMNVEV (reference sequence). The CDR3 sequence is 13 residues long. The CDR3 reads CATSPSHTDTQYF. DNA of the CDR3: TGTGCCACCTCACCGTCCCACACAGATACGCAGTATTTT.

This clonotype occurred a few times. This chain joins TRBV15 and TRBJ2-2; D is perhaps TRBD1 (6 bases). V was cut by 3 bases and J by 7 bases, with 15 bases left in between. CDR3 length: 15 amino acids. Germline V lookup: CDR1 LNHNV, CDR2 YYDKDF (reference sequence). The CDR3 bases are TGTGCCACCAGCAGGTGGGGACAACCGGACGGGGAGCTGTTTTTT. Its protein product is CATSRWGQPDGELFF.

The chain joins TRBV4-1 to TRBJ2-5; D remains unclear. Per germline, CDR1 MGHRA and CDR2 YSYEKL. This CDR3 is 15 amino acids long. Deletions cut 4 bases from V and 3 bases from J, with 15 bases between. CDR3 DNA sequence: TGCGCCAGCAGCCCCTTACAGCTACCAGAAGAGACCCAGTACTTC. Amino acid sequence: CASSPLQLPEETQYF.

A few counts support this clonotype. This chain joins TRBV25-1 and TRBJ2-7, with 9 bases fitting TRBD1. Trimming took 3 bases from V and 5 from J; bases not matched to a gene: 8. The germline gives CDR1 MGHDK, CDR2 SYGVNS. The CDR3 runs 15 residues. CDR3 loop: CASSDPPGQGHEQYF. Here the CDR3 DNA reads TGTGCCAGCAGTGACCCACCGGGACAGGGCCACGAGCAGTACTTC.

This clonotype was seen ten or more times. The chain joins TRBV15 to TRBJ1-2; tentative D call: TRBD1 (6 bases). CDR1 and CDR2 from the germline V gene are LNHNV and YYDKDF (reference sequence). This CDR3 is built from 15 residues. Trimming left V 0 bases short and J 7 bases short, with 15 bases between. The CDR3 bases are TGTGCCACCAGCAGAGAAGGAGCAGGGGCCGGTGGCTACACCTTC. Protein sequence: CATSREGAGAGGYTF.

This chain connects TRBV3-1 to TRBJ2-1; 9 bases agree with TRBD1. In germline, CDR1 is LGHDT, CDR2 YNNKEL (reference sequence). V lost 3 bases to trimming and J lost 7 bases; unmatched junction nucleotides: 10. There are 16 residues in the CDR3. The DNA for the CDR3 is TGTGCCAGCAGCCAGACCGACAGGGGGATCTGGAATGAGCAGTTCTTC. This sequence encodes CASSQTDRGIWNEQFF.

The chain couples TRBV20-1 to TRBJ1-1, with a weak D call TRBD1 (6 bases). Between the trimmed V and J ends, which lost 6 bases and 5 bases, there was a span of 13 bases. From germline, CDR1 is DFQATT and CDR2 SNEGSKA (reference sequence). The CDR3 is made up of 12 amino acids. The DNA for the CDR3 is TGCAGTGCAGCACAGGGTGTTACTGAAGCTTTCTTT. Residues: CSAAQGVTEAFF.

The table lists this clonotype with a few counts. The rearrangement links TRBV20-1 to TRBJ1-1; D remains unclear. This CDR3 region has 12 residues. Germline V gives CDR1 DFQATT, CDR2 SNEGSKA (reference sequence). V lost 3 bases and J 1 base, leaving 6 bases between the germline ends. CDR3 nucleotide sequence: TGCAGTGCTAGTAACACGAACACTGAAGCTTTCTTT. It specifies CSASNTNTEAFF.

The chain has TRBV9 and TRBJ1-4, with TRBD1 matching over 8 bases. The CDR3 has 14 amino acids. The germline CDR1 and CDR2 sequences are SGDLS and YYNGEE. Germline trimming cut 0 bases from V and 8 bases from J; bases unmatched to any gene: 3. The DNA of the CDR3 is TGTGCCAGCAGCGTAGAGTGGACAGGGGAAAAACTGTTTTTT. It translates to CASSVEWTGEKLFF.

The chain links TRBV6-2 or TRBV6-3 to TRBJ2-1; 8 nucleotides line up with TRBD2. This CDR3 contains 13 residues. Germline V gene sequence: CDR1 MNHEY, CDR2 SVGEGT. Losses at the gene ends were 6 bases for V and 6 bases for J; bases not matched to a gene: 4. The CDR3 protein is CASRPGTSNEQFF. In nucleotides, the CDR3 is TGTGCCAGCAGACCCGGGACTAGCAATGAGCAGTTCTTC.